Each of the 14 T cell receptor beta chains below was sequenced from the same sample in a study of OX40 agonist ivuxolimab in advanced cancers. The method was immunoSEQ multiplex PCR; TCRdb's version includes in-frame clones alone and lacks a portion of them. The table has 24,000 or so clones, approximately 85% seen once; the top ten hold roughly 17%. The sequenced sample was CD4+ or CD8+ T cells sorted from blood, obtained in a trial of the OX40 agonist ivuxolimab. The receptors stem from an adult with an advanced solid tumor such as melanoma, head and neck, liver or kidney cancer.

The chain carries TRBV19 and TRBJ2-1; 7 bases agree with TRBD1. Germline V gives CDR1 LNHDA, CDR2 SQIVND (reference sequence). V shed 5 bases and J 8 bases; nucleotides not matched to a gene: 12. The length of the CDR3 is 15 residues. The CDR3 sequence: CASSQTGAVYDEQFF. As DNA, the CDR3 is TGTGCCAGTAGTCAAACAGGGGCCGTTTACGATGAGCAGTTCTTC.

The genes are TRBV18 and TRBJ2-3, with 7 nucleotides matching TRBD2. The germline gives CDR1 KGHSH, CDR2 LQKENI. The CDR3 contains 17 residues. With V trimmed by 2 bases and J by 2 bases, 10 bases remained unmatched. CDR3 loop: CASSPSLVAGVTDTQYF. CDR3 coding DNA: TGTGCCAGCTCACCATCCTTGGTCGCGGGGGTCACAGATACGCAGTATTTT.

V and J are TRBV11-3 and TRBJ2-7, with 9 bases fitting TRBD1. The CDR3 covers 18 residues. Germline values: CDR1 SGHNT, CDR2 YENEEA. J lost 1 base, V lost 4 bases, and 14 bases had no gene match. CDR3 in amino acids: CASSSQTMDRGKSYEQYF. For the CDR3, the DNA is TGTGCCAGCAGCTCCCAAACAATGGACAGGGGCAAATCCTACGAGCAGTACTTC.

J is TRBJ2-7 and V is TRBV4-3; a weak D match, TRBD1 (6 bases). CDR3 length equals 14 residues. Per germline, CDR1 LGHNA and CDR2 YSLEER. Trimming stripped 4 bases from V and 2 bases from J, with 12 bases between. The CDR3 DNA follows: TGCGCCAGCAGCCCTGGGACATCAACCTACGAGCAGTACTTC. Protein sequence: CASSPGTSTYEQYF.

This chain connects TRBV7-9 to TRBJ2-7, with 7 nucleotides matching TRBD1. Germline V lookup: CDR1 SEHNR, CDR2 FQNEAQ (reference sequence). This CDR3 is 14 amino acids long. V lost 1 base, J lost 5 bases, and 5 bases stayed unmatched. CDR3 DNA: TGTGCCAGCAGCTTAGGGGCGACAGGGCACGAGCAGTACTTC. It specifies CASSLGATGHEQYF.

The rearrangement joins TRBV4-2 to TRBJ2-3; 9 bases line up with TRBD2. Germline assignment: CDR1 LGHNA and CDR2 YNFKEQ. Trimming cost V 3 bases and J 5 bases; bases outside gene matches: 9. The CDR3 totals 16 residues. CDR3 nucleotides: TGTGCCAGCAGCCAGGTAGCGGGAGCCCCGGGAGATACGCAGTATTTT. It is translated as CASSQVAGAPGDTQYF.

This chain uses TRBV7-9 with TRBJ2-1, with 7 bases that match TRBD2. Per the germline V gene, CDR1 is SEHNR and CDR2 is FQNEAQ (reference sequence). With 0 bases clipped from V and 0 bases from J, the junction kept 5 bases outside the gene matches. The CDR3 runs 17 residues. The DNA of the CDR3 is TGTGCCAGCAGCTTAGCGGGAGGGCCCGGCTCCTACAATGAGCAGTTCTTC. Amino acids: CASSLAGGPGSYNEQFF.

The chain employs TRBV7-9 and TRBJ2-3; 8 nucleotides match TRBD2. V was pared by 5 bases and J by 5 bases, with 12 bases of the junction left unmatched. The V gene's germline CDR1 is SEHNR and CDR2 FQNEAQ (reference sequence). This CDR3 is 16 amino acids long. The CDR3 DNA reads as TGTGCCAGCAGCCCAACCCCAGCGGGGGCGGTAGATACGCAGTATTTT. It codes for CASSPTPAGAVDTQYF. Supplemented by reference TRBV7-9 and TRBJ2-3, the full variable domain reads DTGVSQNPRHKITKRGQNVTFRCDPISEHNRLYWYRQTLGQGPEFLTYFQNEAQLEKSRLLSDRFSAERPKGSFSTLEIQRTEQGDSAMYLCASSPTPAGAVDTQYFGPGTRLTVL.

The chain recombines TRBV6-6 with TRBJ1-4; 7 bases line up with TRBD1. Germline loops: CDR1 MNHNY, CDR2 SVGAGI (reference sequence). V lost 4 bases to trimming and J lost 5 bases; unmatched junction nucleotides: 4. The CDR3 loop spans 14 amino acids. The CDR3 DNA reads TGTGCCAGCAGTTCGGGACAGAAGAATGAAAAACTGTTTTTT. Protein: CASSSGQKNEKLFF.

V and J are TRBV19 and TRBJ1-2, with 7 bases aligning to TRBD1. The germline V gene has CDR1 LNHDA and CDR2 SQIVND (reference sequence). This CDR3 contains 14 residues. With V trimmed by 8 bases and J by 2 bases, 8 bases remained unmatched. CDR3 loop: CASGQGEPNYGYTF. CDR3 coding DNA: TGTGCCAGTGGGCAGGGGGAACCCAACTATGGCTACACCTTC.

This chain uses TRBV9 with TRBJ1-6; D is unclear. The CDR3 spans 17 residues. Between the trimmed V and J ends, which lost 3 bases and 1 base, there was a span of 14 bases. Germline CDR1 is SGDLS and CDR2 is YYNGEE. In DNA form, the CDR3 reads TGTGCCAGCAGCGCCTCGTTGGGGAGGTCCTATAATTCACCCCTCCACTTT. This sequence encodes CASSASLGRSYNSPLHF.

The table lists this clone with a count of one. V and J are TRBV19 and TRBJ2-7; weak D call: TRBD1 (6 bases). Germline V lookup: CDR1 LNHDA, CDR2 SQIVND (reference sequence). Trimming took off 5 bases at V and 2 bases at J, with 16 bases between the two ends. This CDR3 contains 15 residues. CDR3 bases: TGTGCCAGTAGTCTGGACAGTCAGAGCACCTACGAGCAGTACTTC. It yields the protein CASSLDSQSTYEQYF.

This rearrangement joins TRBV18 to TRBJ2-4, with D tentatively TRBD2 (6 bases). CDR1 and CDR2 from the germline V gene are KGHSH and LQKENI. The V end was cut by 3 bases, the J end by 0 bases, with 21 bases between. CDR3 length: 19 amino acids. CDR3 in DNA: TGTGCCAGCTCACCTTCAGCGGGTAACCCCATGTTAGCCAAAAACATTCAGTACTTC. Its protein product is CASSPSAGNPMLAKNIQYF.

The rearrangement joins TRBV5-8 to TRBJ2-1; D tentatively fits TRBD1 or TRBD2 (5 bases each). Germline assignment: CDR1 SGHTS and CDR2 YDEGEE. The ends were cut back, 4 bases at V and 7 bases at J, with 15 bases in the middle. This CDR3 contains 14 residues. The CDR3: CASSRRDPGNEQFF. The CDR3 DNA follows: TGTGCCAGCAGCAGAAGGGACCCCGGGAATGAGCAGTTCTTC.